The clone carrying this T cell receptor beta chain was seen only a few times. The target antigen is unknown. Expressed TCRB transcripts were sequenced because the entire RNA isolate underwent reverse transcription. Produced via immunoSEQ multiplex PCR; TCRdb's table is partial and in-frame only. The sample comprises about 360,000 clones, roughly 12% of which are singletons, and around 0.02% rests with the top ten. This entry comes from a study of beta chain features in type 1 diabetes. Overall study findings and caveats: Over-representation of high TCR-expressing cells was a possible consequence of cDNA sequencing.

CDR3 length equals 12 residues. Germline-derived CDR1 and CDR2 are MGHDK and SYGVNS. V was trimmed by 2 bases and J by 3 bases, leaving 5 bases between them. Sorting with CD45RO/CCR7/CD25/CD127/CD95/CD27 yielded naive, central memory, regulatory and stem-like memory CD4+ cells. The chain is built from TRBV25-1 and TRBJ2-7, with unresolved D. The TCR sequence derives from a man between 18 and 29 years old in good health. Sequenced: naive CD4+ T cells from blood. The CDR3 region is CASSEGSYEQYF. CDR3 DNA: TGTGCCAGCAGTGAAGGCAGCTACGAGCAGTACTTC.